The entry that follows covers one T cell receptor beta chain sequence. TCRdb's copy holds only in-frame clones and misses some; the assay was immunoSEQ multiplex PCR. The sample consists of just under 30,000 clones, 80% to 85% of them appearing once. This CDR3 has 12 residues. The ends were cut back, 7 bases at V and 4 bases at J, with 11 bases in the middle. Germline lookup yields CDR1 ENHRY and CDR2 SYGVKD. This specimen belongs to a study of graft-versus-host responses after intestinal transplantation. Study as a whole: Anti-thymocyte globulin induction, then tacrolimus and steroids for two to four years, went to all recipients.

Tissue from the graft was processed to free its intraepithelial and lamina propria lymphocytes. This TCR derives from a human patient who received an intestinal transplant, so some T cells may come from the graft donor. V and J are TRBV10-3 and TRBJ2-7; D is possibly TRBD1 (5 bases). The sample consisted of ileum tissue, taken 98 days after intestinal transplantation. The CDR3 nucleotides read TGTGCCATCAAGGACACCCTTTACGAGCAGTACTTC. This codes for CAIKDTLYEQYF.